Listed below are T cell receptor beta chains from one sample, sequenced in a study of blood T cells in healthy people across ages. Via MiXCR, TCRdb re-called the 5' RACE reads, giving one row per CDR3 protein. The sample contains over 1,200,000 distinct CDR3 sequences, roughly 60% of which appear only once. The specimen sequenced was blood. The receptor set was obtained from a man between 18 and 29 years old in good health. The conserved cysteine and the conserved F or W are not part of the CDR3 here. D genes are given only for firm matches. Rows give clone size only sometimes, using once, few, many, or a class for an expanded clone.

j_call d_call v_call clone_size cdr3_aa
TRBJ1-6 - TRBV18 - ASSPPDSRSSPLH
TRBJ2-3 - TRBV5-1 - ASTLPSTDTQY
TRBJ2-4 - TRBV11-2 - ASTGDAAKNIQY
TRBJ1-2 - TRBV4-1 few ASSQEEGLNNGYT
TRBJ2-2 - TRBV3-1 few ASSQVEDGELF
TRBJ2-7 TRBD1 TRBV7-2 few ASSLAPGGSYEQY
TRBJ1-2 TRBD1 TRBV4-1 few ASSQDPGQGAYGYT
TRBJ2-3 TRBD2 TRBV6-5 - ASSYSGTSGRGDTQY
TRBJ2-1 - TRBV20-1 - SAKLEYHEQF
- TRBD1 TRBV7-8 - ASSVSGGREQETQY
TRBJ1-2 TRBD1 TRBV6-1 - ASSADRGVGYT
TRBJ1-2 - TRBV7-6 - ASSLANQGDGYT
TRBJ2-2 - TRBV7-9 - ASAYNHREATGELF
TRBJ2-7 - TRBV4-1 - ASSQDVTGYSYEQY
TRBJ2-1 - TRBV2 - ASSELAEQF
- - TRBV2 - ANKRNGGSYNEQY
TRBJ1-5 TRBD1 TRBV7-2 - ASSPDRDRQPQH
TRBJ2-3 - TRBV28 - ASRLGFGLTDTQY
TRBJ1-4 - TRBV12-3/TRBV12-4 - ASTTSGTPNEKLF
TRBJ2-1 - TRBV7-2 few ASSHPVLDEQF
TRBJ2-7 TRBD2 TRBV11-2 - ASSRLAERAYEQY
TRBJ1-1 - TRBV29-1 once SARTAEMLEAF
TRBJ2-7 - TRBV7-2 few ASSLGSGAGSYEQY
TRBJ2-1 - TRBV20-1 - SARDREIAVSYNEQF
TRBJ2-3 TRBD1 TRBV4-1 - ASSQGKQGAGTDTQY
TRBJ2-3 - TRBV25-1 - ASSEFRMIDTQY
TRBJ2-7 TRBD2 TRBV7-9 - ASSLSGGIYEQY
TRBJ2-7 - TRBV6-2/TRBV6-3 - ASSPPRETYEQY
- - TRBV2 - ASRPRAPTYEQY
TRBJ2-7 - TRBV15 - ATSRSRVRSPYEQY
TRBJ2-4 TRBD1 TRBV7-9 - ASSSGQGQAKNIQY
TRBJ1-4 - TRBV5-1 few ASSLAWGGGEKLF
TRBJ1-1 - TRBV13 - ASSVYGRLNTEAF
TRBJ1-2 - TRBV7-9 few ASTSSSYGYT
TRBJ2-1 TRBD2 TRBV20-1 - SAREATSGRWNEQF
TRBJ2-5 TRBD2 TRBV4-2 - ASSQGLASGGLETQY
TRBJ1-6 - TRBV7-2 few ASSPSYSPLH
TRBJ1-6 TRBD1 TRBV29-1 few SVSQGARNSPLH
TRBJ1-1 - TRBV6-5 - ASSSRRTLNTEAF
TRBJ1-2 - TRBV7-2 - ASSLNRDNGYT
TRBJ2-1 - TRBV14 - ASSHLVGYNEQF
TRBJ2-5 - TRBV27 - ASSFLSEETQY
TRBJ1-6 TRBD1 TRBV27 few ASRQGQGGSPLH
TRBJ2-7 - TRBV7-2 - ASSLMQGYKSEQY
TRBJ2-1 TRBD2 TRBV27 - ASSPLTSGGSYNEQF
TRBJ2-7 TRBD2 TRBV20-1 - GARAPTSGFSYEQY
TRBJ1-1 TRBD1 TRBV4-1 - ASSRLGQGAGMNTEAF
TRBJ2-3 - TRBV20-1 - SGQYVGRGPLDTQY
- - TRBV18 few ASSPTPYEQY
TRBJ2-1 - TRBV29-1 - SVEDAYNEQF
TRBJ2-4 - TRBV3-1 - ASSQASGQDIQY
TRBJ1-2 - TRBV20-1 - SAPTQGGGYT
TRBJ2-7 - TRBV7-9 - ASTDSNTYEQY
TRBJ2-5 - TRBV3-1 - ASSQVTTNLQETQY
TRBJ1-5 TRBD1 TRBV12-3/TRBV12-4 - ASSVAGTGNQPQH
TRBJ2-7 - TRBV7-8 - ASSLRIYEQY
TRBJ1-5 TRBD1 TRBV15 - ATSRATGEDQPQH
TRBJ2-1 TRBD2 TRBV27 - ASSFSSGTSSYNEQF
TRBJ2-3 - TRBV20-1 few SARGAGRGTDTQY